This passage covers 4 T cell receptor beta chains from one sample sequenced in a study of blood T cell repertoires in COVID-19. Generated by immunoSEQ multiplex PCR, the TCRdb table keeps only in-frame clones and is missing some. The sample holds 200,000 to 250,000 clones, around 80% seen once. The sequencing sample was made of peripheral blood. The source is a woman older than 75 with COVID-19, enrolled during active disease.

The V and J genes are TRBV6-5 and TRBJ1-6; 9 bases are shared with TRBD1. With 5 bases clipped from V and 6 bases from J, the junction kept 5 bases outside the gene matches. The CDR3 extends over 15 amino acids. Germline lookup yields CDR1 MNHEY and CDR2 SVGAGI. The CDR3 is CASSLGTGTNSPLHF. The CDR3 nucleotides read TGTGCCAGCAGTCTCGGGACAGGGACTAATTCACCCCTCCACTTT.

This clone has a handful of counts. The chain is built from TRBV20-1 and TRBJ2-7; no definite D call. The CDR3 length is 11 residues. The germline V and J ends were trimmed by 0 bases and 6 bases, with 6 bases remaining between them. Germline CDR1 DFQATT, CDR2 SNEGSKA (reference sequence). CDR3 nucleotide sequence: TGCAGTGCTAGAGATTGGCCCGAGCAGTACTTC. Translation: CSARDWPEQYF.

This sequence joins TRBV5-1 and TRBJ1-1, with D unclear. The CDR3 runs to 17 residues. Per germline, CDR1 SGHRS and CDR2 YFSETQ. V was clipped by 1 base and J by 0 bases, with 16 bases between them. In DNA form, the CDR3 reads TGCGCCAGCAGCTTGCCGGGGTCGACTTCCTTGAACACTGAAGCTTTCTTT. Translating it yields CASSLPGSTSLNTEAFF.

This chain joins TRBV6-5 and TRBJ2-3; TRBD2 might be the D (5 bases). From germline, CDR1 is MNHEY and CDR2 SVGAGI. CDR3 size: 14 residues. The V and J ends lost 5 bases and 0 bases respectively, with 9 bases between them. CDR3 sequence: CASSSGESTDTQYF. The CDR3 bases are TGTGCCAGCAGTAGCGGAGAGAGCACAGATACGCAGTATTTT.